Shown below are 10 T cell receptor beta chains from a single sample sequenced in a study of T cell responses to AZD1222 COVID-19 vaccine. TCRdb's table, derived via immunoSEQ multiplex PCR, lists solely in-frame clones and lacks some. The sample includes 95,000 to 150,000 clones, approximately 88% seen only once; the top ten take under 4.5%. Sequenced material: peripheral blood, taken on day 0 of AZD1222 vaccination. The receptor set was obtained from an adult in good health.

The chain joins TRBV7-3 to TRBJ1-2; TRBD1 matches at 7 bases. In germline, CDR1 is SGHTA, CDR2 FQGTGA. This CDR3 spans 15 amino acids. The V segment lost 2 bases and the J segment 4 bases; nucleotides outside the gene matches: 7. CDR3 DNA: TGTGCCAGCAGCTTATCTGGAGGGGGCGGCTATGGCTACACCTTC. The encoded protein is CASSLSGGGGYGYTF.

This chain uses TRBV19 with TRBJ1-5, with TRBD1 identical over 8 bases. CDR1 is LNHDA and CDR2 is SQIVND in the germline V gene (reference sequence). Trimming at V came to 1 base and at J to 6 bases, leaving 11 bases not matched to a gene. This CDR3 has 17 amino acids. The CDR3 loop is CASSIGGGRGQGQPQHF. In nucleotides, the CDR3 is TGTGCCAGTAGTATAGGAGGTGGCAGGGGGCAAGGTCAGCCCCAGCATTTT.

Here the CDR3 reads CASSLVLAGSTGELFF. CDR3 in DNA: TGCGCCAGCAGCTTGGTCTTGGCAGGGTCCACCGGGGAGCTGTTTTTT. This sequence joins TRBV5-1 and TRBJ2-2; perhaps TRBD1 as D (5 bases). CDR3 length: 16 amino acids. Germline CDR1 is SGHRS and CDR2 is YFSETQ. V lost 0 bases, J lost 4 bases, and 13 bases lay in between.

This clone has a handful of counts. The rearrangement links TRBV27 to TRBJ1-2; the match to TRBD1 covers 9 bases. This CDR3 spans 13 amino acids. Germline CDR1 and CDR2: MNHEY and SMNVEV (reference sequence). The V gene end was trimmed by 7 bases and the J gene end by 6 bases; junction bases not matched to a gene: 6. Written as DNA, the CDR3 is TGTGCCAGCAAAGATACAGGGGGCAATGGCTACACCTTC. Its translation: CASKDTGGNGYTF.

The chain joins TRBV11-2 to TRBJ2-3; 11 bases are a match to TRBD2. Germline values: CDR1 SGHAT, CDR2 FQNNGV. The trim removed 5 bases at V and 2 bases at J, leaving 12 bases unmatched. CDR3 length: 18 amino acids. The CDR3 DNA sequence: TGTGCCAGCAGCATTTCCAGGGTAGCGGGGGGGCCCACAGATACGCAGTATTTT. It translates to CASSISRVAGGPTDTQYF. Full variable domain (remainder filled in from reference TRBV11-2 and TRBJ2-3): EAGVAQSPRYKIIEKRQSVAFWCNPISGHATLYWYQQILGQGPKLLIQFQNNGVVDDSQLPKDRFSAERLKGVDSTLKIQPAKLEDSAVYLCASSISRVAGGPTDTQYFGPGTRLTVL.

The gene calls are TRBV10-3 and TRBJ2-3; the match to TRBD2 covers 9 bases. Trimming removed 0 bases from V and 8 bases from J; junction bases left unmatched: 6. CDR1 and CDR2 from the germline V gene are ENHRY and SYGVKD. CDR3 length: 15 amino acids. The CDR3 coding sequence is TGTGCCATCAGTGAGTCCAGCGGGGGGCCGGGTACGCAGTATTTT. This encodes CAISESSGGPGTQYF.

The gene calls are TRBV5-4 and TRBJ1-2; D is unclear. There are 16 residues in the CDR3. Germline CDR1 reads SGHNT; CDR2 reads YYREEE (reference sequence). V was trimmed by 4 bases and J by 1 base, leaving 17 bases between them. CDR3 nucleotides: TGTGCCAGCAGCCCCCGGCGCCTGGGAGATAACTATGGCTACACCTTC. Amino acid sequence: CASSPRRLGDNYGYTF.

V and J are TRBV9 and TRBJ2-5; TRBD2 aligns across 14 bases. The V and J ends lost 2 bases and 4 bases, in that order; junction bases with no gene match: 1. CDR3 size: 15 residues. Germline V gives CDR1 SGDLS, CDR2 YYNGEE. DNA for the CDR3: TGTGCCAGCAGCGTCGGGACTAGCGGGGGAGAGACCCAGTACTTC. This encodes CASSVGTSGGETQYF.

CDR3 protein: CASSFLAGGNNEQFF. In DNA, the CDR3 is TGTGCCAGCAGCTTTTTGGCGGGGGGAAACAATGAGCAGTTCTTC. The chain carries TRBV11-3 and TRBJ2-1, with 8 positions matching TRBD2. Losses at the gene ends were 3 bases for V and 5 bases for J; bases not matched to a gene: 6. CDR3 length: 15 residues. Germline CDR1 SGHNT, CDR2 YENEEA. Variable domain in full (rest from reference TRBV11-3 and TRBJ2-1): EAGVVQSPRYKIIEKKQPVAFWCNPISGHNTLYWYLQNLGQGPELLIRYENEEAVDDSQLPKDRFSAERLKGVDSTLKIQPAELGDSAVYLCASSFLAGGNNEQFFGPGTRLTVL.

The chain links TRBV18 to TRBJ1-2; weak D call: TRBD1 (5 bases). The CDR3 has 16 amino acids. V was cut by 1 base and J by 6 bases, with 18 bases left in between. Germline V gene data show CDR1 as KGHSH and CDR2 as LQKENI. The CDR3 sequence: CASSPRQSPMRNGYTF. The CDR3 bases are TGTGCCAGCTCACCACGACAGTCACCCATGAGGAATGGCTACACCTTC.